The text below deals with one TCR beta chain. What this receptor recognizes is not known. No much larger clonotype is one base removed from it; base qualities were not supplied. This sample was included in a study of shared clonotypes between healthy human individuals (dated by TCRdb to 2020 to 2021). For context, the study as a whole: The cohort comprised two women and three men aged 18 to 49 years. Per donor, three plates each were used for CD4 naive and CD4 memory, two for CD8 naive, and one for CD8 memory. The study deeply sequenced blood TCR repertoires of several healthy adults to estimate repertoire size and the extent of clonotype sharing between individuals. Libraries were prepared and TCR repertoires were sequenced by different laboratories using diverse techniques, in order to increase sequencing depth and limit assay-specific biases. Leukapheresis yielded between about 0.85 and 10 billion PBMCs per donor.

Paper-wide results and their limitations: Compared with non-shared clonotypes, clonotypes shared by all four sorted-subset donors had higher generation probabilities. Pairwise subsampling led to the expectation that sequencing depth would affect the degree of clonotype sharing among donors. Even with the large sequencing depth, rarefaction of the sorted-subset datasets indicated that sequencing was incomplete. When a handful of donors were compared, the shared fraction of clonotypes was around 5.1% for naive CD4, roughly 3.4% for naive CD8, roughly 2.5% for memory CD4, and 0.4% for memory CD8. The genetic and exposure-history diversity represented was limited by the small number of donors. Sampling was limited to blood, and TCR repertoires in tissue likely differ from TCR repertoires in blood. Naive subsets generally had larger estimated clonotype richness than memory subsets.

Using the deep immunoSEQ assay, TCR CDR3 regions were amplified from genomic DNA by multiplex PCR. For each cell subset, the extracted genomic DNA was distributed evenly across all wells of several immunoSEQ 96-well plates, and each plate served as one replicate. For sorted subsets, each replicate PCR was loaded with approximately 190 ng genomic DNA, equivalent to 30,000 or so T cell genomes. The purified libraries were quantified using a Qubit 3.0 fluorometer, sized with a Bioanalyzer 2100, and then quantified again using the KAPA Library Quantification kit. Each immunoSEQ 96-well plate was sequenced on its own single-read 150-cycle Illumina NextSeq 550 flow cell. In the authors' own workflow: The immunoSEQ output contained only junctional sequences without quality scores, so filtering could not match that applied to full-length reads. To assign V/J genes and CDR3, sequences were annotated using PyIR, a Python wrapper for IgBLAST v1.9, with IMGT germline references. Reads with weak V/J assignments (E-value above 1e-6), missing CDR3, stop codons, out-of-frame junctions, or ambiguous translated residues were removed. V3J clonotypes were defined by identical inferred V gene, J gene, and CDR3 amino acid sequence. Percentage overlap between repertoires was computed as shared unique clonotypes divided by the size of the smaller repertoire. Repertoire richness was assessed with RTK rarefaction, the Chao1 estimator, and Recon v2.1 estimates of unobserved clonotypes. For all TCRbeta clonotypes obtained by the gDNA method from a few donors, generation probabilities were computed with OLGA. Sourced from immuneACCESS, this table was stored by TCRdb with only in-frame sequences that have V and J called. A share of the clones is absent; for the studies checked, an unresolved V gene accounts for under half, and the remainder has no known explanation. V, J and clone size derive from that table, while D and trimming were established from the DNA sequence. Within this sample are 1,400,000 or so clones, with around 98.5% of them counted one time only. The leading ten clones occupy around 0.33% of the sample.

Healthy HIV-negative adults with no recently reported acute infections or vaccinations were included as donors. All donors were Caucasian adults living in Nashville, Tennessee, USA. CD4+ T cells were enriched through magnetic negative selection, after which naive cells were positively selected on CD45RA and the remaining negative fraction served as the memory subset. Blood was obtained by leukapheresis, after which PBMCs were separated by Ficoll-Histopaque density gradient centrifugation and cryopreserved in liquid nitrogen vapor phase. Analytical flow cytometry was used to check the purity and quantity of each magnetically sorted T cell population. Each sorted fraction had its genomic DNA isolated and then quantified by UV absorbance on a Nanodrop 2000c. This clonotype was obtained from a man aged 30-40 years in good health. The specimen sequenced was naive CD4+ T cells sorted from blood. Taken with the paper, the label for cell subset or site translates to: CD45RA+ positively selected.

The CDR3 loop reads CASSRNRDSNQPQHF. The sequenced DNA is TGTGCCAGCAGTCGTAACAGGGATAGCAATCAGCCCCAGCATTTT. The V and J segments used are TRBV2 and TRBJ1-5; the D region possibly corresponds to TRBD1 (6 bases align). Its CDR3 holds 15 amino acids, cysteine through phenylalanine. Of all the DNA, just the CDR3 is kept, 45 bases in frame from base 1. CDR1 SNHLY and CDR2 FYNNEI are derived from the germline V gene. The trim is 5 bases for V and 0 bases for J, with a gap of 11 bases between the germline ends.